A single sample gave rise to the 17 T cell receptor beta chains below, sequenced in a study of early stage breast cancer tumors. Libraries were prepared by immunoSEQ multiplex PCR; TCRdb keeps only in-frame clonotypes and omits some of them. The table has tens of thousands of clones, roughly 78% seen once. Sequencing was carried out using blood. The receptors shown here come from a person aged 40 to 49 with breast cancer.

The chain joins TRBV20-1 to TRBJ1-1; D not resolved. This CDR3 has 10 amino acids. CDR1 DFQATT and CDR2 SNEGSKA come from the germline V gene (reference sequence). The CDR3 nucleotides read TGCAGGGCGGGAGGATTTGAAGCTTTCTTT. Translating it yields CRAGGFEAFF.

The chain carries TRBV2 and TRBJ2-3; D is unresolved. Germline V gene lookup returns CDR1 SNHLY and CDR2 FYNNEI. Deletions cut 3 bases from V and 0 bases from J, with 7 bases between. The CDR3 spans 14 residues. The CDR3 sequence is CASSEGFSTDTQYF. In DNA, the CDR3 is TGTGCCAGCAGTGAGGGTTTTAGCACAGATACGCAGTATTTT.

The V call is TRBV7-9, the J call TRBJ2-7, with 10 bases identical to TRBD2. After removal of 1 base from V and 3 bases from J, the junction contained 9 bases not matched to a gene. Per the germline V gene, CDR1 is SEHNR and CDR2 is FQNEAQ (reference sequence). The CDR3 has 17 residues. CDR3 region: CASSLERLAGEGYEQYF. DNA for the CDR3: TGTGCCAGCAGCTTAGAAAGGCTAGCGGGAGAAGGCTACGAGCAGTACTTC.

The CDR3 is CAISDPRTGQRSGRAFF. Here the CDR3 DNA reads TGTGCCATCAGTGACCCACGGACAGGGCAAAGGTCCGGGCGGGCTTTCTTT. This chain links TRBV10-3 with TRBJ1-1; 8 nucleotides align to TRBD1. CDR1 and CDR2 from the germline V gene are ENHRY and SYGVKD. The CDR3 length is 17 residues. V lost 3 bases and J lost 11; bases outside the gene matches: 20.

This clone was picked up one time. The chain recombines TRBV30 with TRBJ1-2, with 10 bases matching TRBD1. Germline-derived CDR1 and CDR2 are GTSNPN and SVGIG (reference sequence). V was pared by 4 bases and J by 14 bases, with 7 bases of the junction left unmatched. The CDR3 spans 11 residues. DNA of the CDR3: TGTGCCTGGAATCCAGGGACAGGGGCTACCTTC. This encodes CAWNPGTGATF.

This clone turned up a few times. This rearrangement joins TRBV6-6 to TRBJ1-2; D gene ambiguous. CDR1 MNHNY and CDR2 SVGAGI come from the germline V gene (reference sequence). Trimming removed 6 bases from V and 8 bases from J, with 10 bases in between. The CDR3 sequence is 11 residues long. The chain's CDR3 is CASRVTEGYTF. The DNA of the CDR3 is TGTGCCAGCAGGGTAACAGAAGGCTACACCTTC.

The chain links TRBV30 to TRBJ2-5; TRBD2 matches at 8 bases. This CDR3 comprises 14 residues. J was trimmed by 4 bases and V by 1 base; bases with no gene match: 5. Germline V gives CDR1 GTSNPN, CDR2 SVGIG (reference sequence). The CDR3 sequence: CAWSEGLEGETQYF. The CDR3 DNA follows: TGTGCCTGGAGTGAGGGACTAGAGGGAGAGACCCAGTACTTC. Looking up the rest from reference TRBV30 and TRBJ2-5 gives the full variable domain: SQTIHQWPATLVQPVGSPLSLECTVEGTSNPNLYWYRQAAGRGLQLLFYSVGIGQISSEVPQNLSASRPQDRQFILSSKKLLLSDSGFYLCAWSEGLEGETQYFGPGTRLLVL.

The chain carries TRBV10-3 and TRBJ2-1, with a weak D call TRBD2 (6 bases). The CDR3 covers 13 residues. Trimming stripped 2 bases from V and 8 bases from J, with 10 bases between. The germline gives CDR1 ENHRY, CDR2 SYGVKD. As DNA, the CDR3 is TGTGCCATCAGTGAGATTGGGAGGCATGAGCAGTTCTTC. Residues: CAISEIGRHEQFF.

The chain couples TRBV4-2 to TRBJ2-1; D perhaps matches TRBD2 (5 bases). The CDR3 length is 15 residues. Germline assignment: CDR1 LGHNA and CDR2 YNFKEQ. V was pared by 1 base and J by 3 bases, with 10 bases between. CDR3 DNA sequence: TGTGCCAGCAGCCAAGGGGAGTTCGACTACAATGAGCAGTTCTTC. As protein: CASSQGEFDYNEQFF.

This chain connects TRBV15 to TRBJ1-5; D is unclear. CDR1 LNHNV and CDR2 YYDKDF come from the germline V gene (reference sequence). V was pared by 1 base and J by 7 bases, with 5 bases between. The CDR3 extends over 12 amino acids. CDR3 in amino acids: CATSRVDQPQHF. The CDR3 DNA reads TGTGCCACCAGCAGAGTTGACCAGCCCCAGCATTTT.

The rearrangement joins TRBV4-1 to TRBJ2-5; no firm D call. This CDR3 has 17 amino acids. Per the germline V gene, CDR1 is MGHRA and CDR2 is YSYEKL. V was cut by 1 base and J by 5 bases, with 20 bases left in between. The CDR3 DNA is TGCGCCAGCAGCCAAGTCGCTTCGGTCCGAAGTGGGGAGACCCAGTACTTC. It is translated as CASSQVASVRSGETQYF.

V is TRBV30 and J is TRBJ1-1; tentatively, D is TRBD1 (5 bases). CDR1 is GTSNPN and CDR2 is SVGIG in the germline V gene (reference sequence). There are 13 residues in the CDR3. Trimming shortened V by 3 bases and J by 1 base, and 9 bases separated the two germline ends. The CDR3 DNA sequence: TGTGCCTGGAGGTGGGGGGGGAACACTGAAGCTTTCTTT. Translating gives CAWRWGGNTEAFF.

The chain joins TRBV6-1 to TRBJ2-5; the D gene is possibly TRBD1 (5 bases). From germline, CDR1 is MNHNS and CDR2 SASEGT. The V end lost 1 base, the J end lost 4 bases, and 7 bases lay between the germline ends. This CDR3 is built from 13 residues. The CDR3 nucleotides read TGTGCCAGCAGTGAAGGCCAGGGAGAGACCCAGTACTTC. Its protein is CASSEGQGETQYF.

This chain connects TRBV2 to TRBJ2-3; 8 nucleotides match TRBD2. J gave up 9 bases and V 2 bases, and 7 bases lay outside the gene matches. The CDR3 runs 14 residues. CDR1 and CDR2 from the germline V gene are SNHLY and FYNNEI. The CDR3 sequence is CASSERGGVITQYF. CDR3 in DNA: TGTGCCAGCAGTGAACGGGGGGGGGTCATAACGCAGTATTTT.

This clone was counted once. CDR3 amino acids: CASRQGFLQPQHF. CDR3 nucleotides: TGTGCCAGCAGACAGGGGTTCCTTCAGCCCCAGCATTTT. The V call is TRBV6-1, the J call TRBJ1-5, with 7 bases matching TRBD1. CDR1 MNHNS and CDR2 SASEGT come from the germline V gene. The length of the CDR3 is 13 residues. The ends lost 6 bases at V and 6 bases at J; junction bases unmatched: 5.

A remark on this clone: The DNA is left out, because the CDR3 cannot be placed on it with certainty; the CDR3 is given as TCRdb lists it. CDR3: CASSVGGGSPHPLYF. The gene calls are TRBV5-4 and TRBJ2-7. Germline assignment: CDR1 SGHNT and CDR2 YYREEE (reference sequence). Inclusive of both ends, the CDR3 amounts to 15 amino acids.

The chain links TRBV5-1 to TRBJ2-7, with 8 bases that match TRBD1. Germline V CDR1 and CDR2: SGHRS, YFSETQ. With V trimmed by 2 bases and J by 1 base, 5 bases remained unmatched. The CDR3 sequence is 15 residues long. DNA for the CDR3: TGCGCCAGCAGCTTAGCCGGGACAGGATCCTACGAGCAGTACTTC. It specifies CASSLAGTGSYEQYF.